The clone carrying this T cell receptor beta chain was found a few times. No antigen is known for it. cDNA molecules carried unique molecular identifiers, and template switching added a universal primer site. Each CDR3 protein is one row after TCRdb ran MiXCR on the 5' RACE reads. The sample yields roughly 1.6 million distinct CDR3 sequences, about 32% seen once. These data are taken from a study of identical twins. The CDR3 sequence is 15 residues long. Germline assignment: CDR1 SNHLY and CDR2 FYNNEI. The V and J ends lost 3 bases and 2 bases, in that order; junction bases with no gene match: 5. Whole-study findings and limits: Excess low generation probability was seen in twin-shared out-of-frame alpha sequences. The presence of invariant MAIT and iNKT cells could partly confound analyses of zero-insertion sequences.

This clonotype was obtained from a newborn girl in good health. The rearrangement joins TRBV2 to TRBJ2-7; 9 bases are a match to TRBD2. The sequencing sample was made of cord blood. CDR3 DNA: TGTGCCAGCAGTGATAGGAGCGGGAGGCCCTACGAGCAGTACTTC. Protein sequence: CASSDRSGRPYEQYF.